The entry that follows covers one T cell receptor (beta chain) sequence. The V end lost 4 bases, the J end lost 6 bases, and 19 bases lay between the germline ends. The germline CDR1 and CDR2 sequences are SQVTM and ANQGSEA. This CDR3 has 15 amino acids. This sample was taken from a study of shared clonotypes between healthy human individuals. Over several immunoSEQ plates, each subset's genomic DNA was distributed in even portions. Profiling relied on immunoSEQ multiplex PCR, and the TCRdb table lists in-frame clones only, not all of them. Of over a million clones listed, about 80% are singletons. This TCR was sampled from a man younger than 30 in good health. Some clones in this sample may be carry-over from other donors' samples. The sequenced material came from memory CD4+ T cells from PBMCs. Subset noted: CD45RA-negative fraction. This sequence joins TRBV29-1 and TRBJ2-1; D remains ambiguous. The CDR3 loop reads CSVGTVAAPGNEQFF. The CDR3 coding sequence is TGCAGCGTTGGGACGGTTGCTGCTCCGGGCAATGAGCAGTTCTTC.